The sequence of this T cell receptor (beta chain) was determined in a study of T cells in localized non-small cell lung cancer. The method was immunoSEQ multiplex PCR; TCRdb's version includes in-frame clones alone and lacks a portion of them. The sample shows 1,500 or so clones, roughly a third of them seen only once. This clone was counted a few times. Its specificity is unknown. The junction differs from germline at one of its ends, possibly a read error. The authors took atypia-free adjacent lung at least 2 cm from the tumor margin. Broader study findings: Uninvolved adjacent lung showed higher T cell clonality than tumor.

The CDR3 loop spans 14 amino acids. The germline CDR1 and CDR2 sequences are SGHNT and YENEEA. The chain joins TRBV11-3 to TRBJ2-7; TRBD1 is a possible D gene (6 bases). The TCR sequence derives from a male donor at least 60 years old with stage II squamous cell lung carcinoma. Sample: normal lung tissue next to the tumor, taken before any cancer treatment. In nucleotides, the CDR3 is TGTGCCAGCAGCCAAGGCCGGGACACCTACGAGCAATACTTC. Translated, it gives CASSQGRDTYEQYF.